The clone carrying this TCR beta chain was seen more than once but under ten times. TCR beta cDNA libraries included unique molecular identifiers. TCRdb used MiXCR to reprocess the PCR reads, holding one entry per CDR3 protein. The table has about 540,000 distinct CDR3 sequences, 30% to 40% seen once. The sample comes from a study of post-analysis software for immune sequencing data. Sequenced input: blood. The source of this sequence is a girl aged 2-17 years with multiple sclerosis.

The CDR3 nucleotides read TGTGCCAGCAGTTACCTGACAGGCGGCAATCAGCCCCAGCATTTT. Translation gives CASSYLTGGNQPQHF. The rearrangement uses TRBV6-6 and TRBJ1-5; possible D gene TRBD1, 6 bases. There are 15 residues in the CDR3. Germline-derived CDR1 and CDR2 are MNHNY and SVGAGI (reference sequence). Trimming removed 2 bases at V and 2 bases at J, with 10 bases between.